The 20 T cell receptor beta chains in this list originate from one sample, sequenced in a study of cytomegalovirus exposure and HLA in healthy donors. The PCR made use of 60 Vbeta and 13 Jbeta primers. TCRdb keeps only in-frame clones here, not all; method: immunoSEQ multiplex PCR. This sample carries about 190,000 clones, 77% of them seen once, and the ten largest clones take 2% to 2.5%. Sequencing input: PBMCs. These receptors were obtained from a woman aged 25 to 39 in good health and CMV-seropositive.

This clone was observed a handful of times. V and J are TRBV6-6 and TRBJ1-1; D gene ambiguous. Trimming cost V 6 bases and J 0 bases, with 8 bases left between them. This CDR3 comprises 13 residues. Germline lookup yields CDR1 MNHNY and CDR2 SVGAGI (reference sequence). The CDR3 DNA is TGTGCCAGCAGCCGAGGGATGAACACTGAAGCTTTCTTT. The encoded protein is CASSRGMNTEAFF.

This sequence joins TRBV4-1 and TRBJ1-3; the D gene is possibly TRBD1 (5 bases). Trimming stripped 0 bases from V and 0 bases from J, with 15 bases between. This CDR3 region has 18 residues. The V gene's germline CDR1 is MGHRA and CDR2 YSYEKL. The CDR3: CASSQEEAGKNSGNTIYF. In DNA form, the CDR3 reads TGCGCCAGCAGCCAAGAGGAAGCAGGGAAAAACTCTGGAAACACCATATATTTT.

The chain links TRBV11-2 to TRBJ2-7; 8 nucleotides agree with TRBD1. Germline V gene lookup returns CDR1 SGHAT and CDR2 FQNNGV. CDR3 length: 15 amino acids. V lost 5 bases and J lost 4; bases outside the gene matches: 10. For the CDR3, the DNA is TGTGCCAGCAGCCCGGACAGGGCTGTCGCTTACGAGCAGTACTTC. It encodes CASSPDRAVAYEQYF.

CDR3 residues: CASSLRMGSQPQHF. CDR3 bases: TGTGCCAGCAGCTTAAGGATGGGCAGTCAGCCCCAGCATTTT. The chain couples TRBV7-2 to TRBJ1-5; D unclear. The CDR3 length is 14 residues. V lost 2 bases to trimming and J lost 6 bases, with 11 bases between them. The germline V gene encodes CDR1 SGHTA and CDR2 FQGNSA. The full variable domain, rest sourced from reference TRBV7-2 and TRBJ1-5, is GAGVSQSPSNKVTEKGKDVELRCDPISGHTALYWYRQSLGQGLEFLIYFQGNSAPDKSGLPSDRFSAERTGGSVSTLTIQRTQQEDSAVYLCASSLRMGSQPQHFGDGTRLSIL.

This clone was counted a few times. At one boundary the junction diverges from the germline segment, which might be a read error. The V and J genes are TRBV7-7 and TRBJ2-5, with TRBD1 matching 7 bases. This CDR3 contains 13 residues. The germline CDR1 and CDR2 sequences are SSHAT and FNYEAQ (reference sequence). Here the CDR3 DNA reads TGTGCTAGCAGCTTGGGGACAGCAGAGACCCAGTACTTC. It translates to CASSLGTAETQYF.

This clone has more than one count but fewer than ten. The CDR3 sequence is CASSPQGVYEAFF. The CDR3 region has the DNA TGTGCCAGCAGCCCTCAGGGGGTATATGAAGCTTTCTTT. This chain uses TRBV13 with TRBJ1-1; 7 bases are shared with TRBD1. CDR3 length: 13 residues. Germline trimming cut 5 bases from V and 7 bases from J; bases unmatched to any gene: 7. CDR1 PRHDT and CDR2 FYEKMQ come from the germline V gene (reference sequence).

This clone was picked up one time. This chain links TRBV7-6 with TRBJ2-5; no definite D call. Deletions cut 5 bases from V and 0 bases from J, with 4 bases between. The CDR3 contains 12 residues. The germline CDR1 and CDR2 sequences are SGHVS and FNYEAQ. The DNA for the CDR3 is TGTGCCAGCAGCCCCGACCAAGAGACCCAGTACTTC. This translates into CASSPDQETQYF. Filled out from reference TRBV7-6 and TRBJ2-5, the complete variable domain reads GAGVSQSPRYKVTKRGQDVALRCDPISGHVSLYWYRQALGQGPEFLTYFNYEAQQDKSGLPNDRFSAERPEGSISTLTIQRTEQRDSAMYRCASSPDQETQYFGPGTRLLVL.

This clone has only a few counts. V usage is TRBV7-6 and J usage is TRBJ2-6, with TRBD2 matching over 7 bases. Germline loops: CDR1 SGHVS, CDR2 FNYEAQ. Trimming at V came to 1 base and at J to 0 bases, leaving 3 bases not matched to a gene. CDR3 length: 17 residues. The DNA for the CDR3 is TGTGCCAGCAGCTTAGGGGGGGGTAACTCTGGGGCCAACGTCCTGACTTTC. This translates into CASSLGGGNSGANVLTF.

The V and J genes are TRBV10-3 and TRBJ1-4, with D perhaps TRBD1 (5 bases). This CDR3 is built from 15 residues. CDR1 and CDR2 (germline): ENHRY, SYGVKD. Trimming removed 4 bases at V and 4 bases at J, with 13 bases between. The CDR3 DNA follows: TGTGCCATCAGTGGCCTCGGGGGGAGTAATGAAAAACTGTTTTTT. Translation: CAISGLGGSNEKLFF.

The chain has TRBV27 and TRBJ2-7; D remains ambiguous. The V end lost 6 bases, the J end lost 2 bases, and 11 bases lay between the germline ends. Germline V gene sequence: CDR1 MNHEY, CDR2 SMNVEV (reference sequence). The CDR3 sequence is 13 residues long. The CDR3 loop reads CASSPQYPYEQYF. CDR3 sequence (DNA): TGTGCCAGCAGCCCCCAGTACCCCTACGAGCAGTACTTC.

V gene TRBV6-1 combines with J gene TRBJ1-4; possible D gene TRBD1, 6 bases. Deletions cut 1 base from V and 8 bases from J, with 14 bases between. This CDR3 is 15 amino acids long. In germline, CDR1 is MNHNS, CDR2 SASEGT. The DNA of the CDR3 is TGTGCCAGCAGTGAAGGCCAGGGGAATGGGGAAAAACTGTTTTTT. This encodes CASSEGQGNGEKLFF.

This sequence joins TRBV28 and TRBJ1-4, with a weak D call TRBD1 (5 bases). The CDR3 loop spans 15 amino acids. CDR1 and CDR2 (germline): MDHEN, SYDVKM. The V and J ends lost 0 bases and 4 bases respectively, with 9 bases between them. CDR3 region: CASSLWGRGNEKLFF. CDR3 bases: TGTGCCAGCAGTTTATGGGGGCGCGGTAATGAAAAACTGTTTTTT.

V usage is TRBV2 and J usage is TRBJ2-5, with TRBD1 matching over 7 bases. The V gene's germline CDR1 is SNHLY and CDR2 FYNNEI. This CDR3 contains 15 residues. The V gene end was trimmed by 5 bases and the J gene end by 5 bases; junction bases not matched to a gene: 11. Written as DNA, the CDR3 is TGTGCCAGCAGTACTTTGGACAGGAACAGGGAGACCCAGTACTTC. Its protein product is CASSTLDRNRETQYF.

The V call is TRBV29-1, the J call TRBJ2-3; 7 positions match TRBD2. V dropped 8 bases and J dropped 7; count of bases not matched to a gene: 15. CDR1 and CDR2 from the germline V gene are SQVTM and ANQGSEA. The CDR3 loop spans 14 amino acids. Written as DNA, the CDR3 is TGCAGCTCGACGGGGGGTTTCTCCGCGAATACGCAGTATTTT. This sequence encodes CSSTGGFSANTQYF.

The chain employs TRBV29-1 and TRBJ2-1, with TRBD2 matching over 8 bases. Looked up from germline, CDR1 is SQVTM and CDR2 is ANQGSEA. CDR3 size: 14 residues. V lost 4 bases to trimming and J lost 9 bases; unmatched junction nucleotides: 11. CDR3 sequence (DNA): TGCAGCGTTGGGTCTGGCGGGAGGAGCGCTGAGCAGTTCTTC. Its translation is CSVGSGGRSAEQFF.

J is TRBJ2-7 and V is TRBV7-2; tentatively, D is TRBD2 (6 bases). Germline V gene lookup returns CDR1 SGHTA and CDR2 FQGNSA. The CDR3 is made up of 14 amino acids. Trimming took 4 bases from V and 7 from J, leaving 17 bases between them. The CDR3 DNA sequence: TGTGCCAGCAGCTCCCCCGGGAGTTGGCGGGAGCAGTACTTC. Translation: CASSSPGSWREQYF.

This chain connects TRBV14 to TRBJ2-7; TRBD2 aligns across 8 bases. Germline CDR1 reads SGHDN; CDR2 reads FVKESK. The CDR3 runs 17 residues. After removal of 4 bases from V and 7 bases from J, the junction contained 18 bases not matched to a gene. Here the CDR3 reads CASSPIKGGRWVREQYF. DNA for the CDR3: TGTGCCAGCAGCCCAATTAAAGGCGGGAGGTGGGTGCGTGAGCAGTACTTC.

The chain's CDR3 is CASSPNRGFEAFF. The CDR3 nucleotides are TGTGCCAGCTCACCAAACCGAGGGTTTGAAGCTTTCTTT. The V call is TRBV18, the J call TRBJ1-1, with no clear D. Deletions cut 2 bases from V and 7 bases from J, with 11 bases between. The CDR3 contains 13 residues. In germline, CDR1 is KGHSH, CDR2 LQKENI. The entire variable domain, with the rest obtained from reference TRBV18 and TRBJ1-1, is as follows: NAGVMQNPRHLVRRRGQEARLRCSPMKGHSHVYWYRQLPEEGLKFMVYLQKENIIDESGMPKERFSAEFPKEGPSILRIQQVVRGDSAAYFCASSPNRGFEAFFGQGTRLTVV.

This clone was observed a handful of times. This chain joins TRBV25-1 and TRBJ1-5, with D unclear. V was trimmed by 4 bases and J by 2 bases, leaving 6 bases between them. The CDR3 has 13 residues. From germline, CDR1 is MGHDK and CDR2 SYGVNS. In DNA form, the CDR3 reads TGTGCCAGCAGTGCTGCGGGCAATCAGCCCCAGCATTTT. Amino acid sequence: CASSAAGNQPQHF.

J is TRBJ1-1 and V is TRBV29-1; D is ambiguous. The length of the CDR3 is 10 residues. Trimming stripped 7 bases from V and 7 bases from J, with 10 bases between. The germline CDR1 and CDR2 sequences are SQVTM and ANQGSEA. As DNA, the CDR3 is TGCAGCGCTCTGGGCCGTGAAGCTTTCTTT. Its protein is CSALGREAFF. The full variable domain, its missing parts supplied by reference TRBV29-1 and TRBJ1-1, is SAVISQKPSRDICQRGTSLTIQCQVDSQVTMMFWYRQQPGQSLTLIATANQGSEATYESGFVIDKFPISRPNLTFSTLTVSNMSPEDSSIYLCSALGREAFFGQGTRLTVV.